A single sample is the source of the 9 T cell receptor beta chains below, sequenced in a study of T-cell memory formation after mild COVID-19 (dated by TCRdb to the early 2020s). Libraries were prepared through 5' RACE. Reads for this sample came from an Illumina NovaSeq 6000. TCRdb's own reprocessing of the public reads used fastp at Q25 and MiXCR and kept productive beta chains. Under each unique CDR3 protein, matching rows form one entry showing the most common genes and DNA. Here the sample has hundreds of thousands of distinct CDR3 sequences; approximately 15% occur a single time. Around 24% of the sample is held by the ten biggest clonotypes. Source material: PBMCs or a T cell subset sorted from them (not recorded which). These receptors originate from a man in his late teens or twenties who had mild COVID-19 (a few samples of this study predate the infection). The sample titles of this study are shuffled in the database, so cell type and time point are left out; the donor was told from shared clones.

In this sample, this clonotype turned up a few times. The chain carries TRBV4-3 and TRBJ1-2, with D perhaps matching TRBD1 (5 bases). V dropped 5 bases and J dropped 4 bases, with 17 bases sitting between them. The CDR3 has 15 amino acids. Germline V CDR1 and CDR2: LGHNA, YSLEER. CDR3 in DNA: TGCGCCAGCAGCACATCTGAAGGGGTAGGCTATGGCTACACCTTC. Translated, it gives CASSTSEGVGYGYTF.

The rearrangement links TRBV20-1 to TRBJ1-2, with 8 bases fitting TRBD1. Germline assignment: CDR1 DFQATT and CDR2 SNEGSKA (reference sequence). The V segment lost 5 bases and the J segment 3 bases; nucleotides outside the gene matches: 8. There are 14 residues in the CDR3. The CDR3 here is CSAWVTGVDYGYTF. CDR3 DNA sequence: TGCAGTGCTTGGGTGACAGGGGTCGACTATGGCTACACCTTC.

The V gene is TRBV4-1, the J gene TRBJ1-1; unclear D gene. This CDR3 spans 13 amino acids. The germline V gene has CDR1 MGHRA and CDR2 YSYEKL. V lost 5 bases and J lost 4, with 11 bases in between. CDR3 DNA sequence: TGCGCCAGCAGCTCACGGGAGGTCACTGAAGCTTTCTTT. It codes for CASSSREVTEAFF.

The chain employs TRBV20-1 and TRBJ2-5, with a weak D call TRBD2 (6 bases). Trimming shortened V by 6 bases and J by 3 bases, and 11 bases separated the two germline ends. The CDR3 is made up of 12 amino acids. The germline V gene has CDR1 DFQATT and CDR2 SNEGSKA (reference sequence). This chain's CDR3 is CSARRREETQYF. In DNA, the CDR3 is TGCAGTGCGAGACGGAGGGAAGAGACCCAGTACTTC.

This clonotype was seen more than once but under ten times. V gene TRBV30 combines with J gene TRBJ2-7; either TRBD1 or TRBD2 may supply D (5 bases each). Per germline, CDR1 GTSNPN and CDR2 SVGIG (reference sequence). This CDR3 region has 14 residues. The CDR3 DNA is TGTGCTACGGTGTCGGGGACCAGCTCCTACGAGCAGTACTTC. Translated, it gives CATVSGTSSYEQYF.

The chain recombines TRBV5-6 with TRBJ2-3, with 10 bases aligning to TRBD2. Germline CDR1 is SGHDT and CDR2 is YYEEEE. The CDR3 contains 17 residues. V lost 2 bases, J lost 0 bases, and 6 bases stayed unmatched. The CDR3 DNA reads TGTGCCAGCAGCTTCAAGCGGGGGGGCTCTAGCACAGATACGCAGTATTTT. Translated: CASSFKRGGSSTDTQYF.

This clonotype was seen only a few times. The chain uses TRBV12-3 or TRBV12-4 and TRBJ2-7, with no clear D. Deletions cut 7 bases from V and 1 base from J, with 11 bases between. The CDR3 consists of 13 residues. Here the CDR3 DNA reads TGTGCCAGCACCCCGACTGCATCCTACGAGCAGTACTTC. Protein sequence: CASTPTASYEQYF.

This clonotype was recorded at least ten times. V usage is TRBV4-2 and J usage is TRBJ2-7; D remains ambiguous. The CDR3 sequence is 17 residues long. Trimming removed 0 bases from V and 1 base from J, with 16 bases in between. The germline gives CDR1 LGHNA, CDR2 YNFKEQ. As DNA, the CDR3 is TGTGCCAGCAGCCAAGAATACGCACCCTCTCTTTCCTACGAGCAGTACTTC. It encodes CASSQEYAPSLSYEQYF.

This clonotype has a handful of counts. This chain joins TRBV20-1 and TRBJ1-6; no clear D. The germline V and J ends were trimmed by 0 bases and 8 bases, with 14 bases remaining between them. This CDR3 has 15 residues. The germline gives CDR1 DFQATT, CDR2 SNEGSKA (reference sequence). For the CDR3, the DNA is TGCAGTGCTAGAGATTGGGTAGTCAACCATTCACCCCTCCACTTT. It encodes CSARDWVVNHSPLHF.